A single sample gave rise to the 16 T cell receptor beta chains below, sequenced in a study of blood T cell repertoires in COVID-19. Sequencing used immunoSEQ multiplex PCR; TCRdb keeps in-frame clones, though not all of them. The sample contains about 250,000 clones, 88% of which appear only once. The sequenced sample was peripheral blood. Receptors originate from a man older than 75 with acute or convalescent COVID-19.

The chain recombines TRBV21-1 with TRBJ1-5; TRBD1 is the table's D call, not checked against the DNA. TRBV21-1 is an annotated pseudogene. This CDR3 spans 14 amino acids. In DNA form, the CDR3 reads TGTGCCAGCGTCCTTAGGGGGCTCAATCAGCCCCAGCATTTT. The encoded protein is CASVLRGLNQPQHF.

This rearrangement joins TRBV12-3 or TRBV12-4 to TRBJ1-1, with D unresolved. The CDR3 sequence is 12 residues long. The V end lost 5 bases, the J end lost 3 bases, and 7 bases lay between the germline ends. The CDR3 is CASSNQYTEAFF. In DNA, the CDR3 is TGTGCCAGCAGTAATCAGTACACTGAAGCTTTCTTT.

V is TRBV6-2 or TRBV6-3 and J is TRBJ2-4; D remains ambiguous. CDR3 length: 16 amino acids. The V gene's germline CDR1 is MNHEY and CDR2 SVGEGT. V lost 4 bases and J 0 bases, leaving 13 bases between the germline ends. Here the CDR3 reads CASSFRHLRAKNIQYF. CDR3 DNA: TGTGCCAGCAGTTTTCGACACCTCCGAGCCAAAAACATTCAGTACTTC.

This chain joins TRBV3-1 (or the pseudogene TRBV3-2) and TRBJ1-3; D remains ambiguous. In germline, CDR1 is LGHDT, CDR2 YNNKEL (reference sequence). This CDR3 is built from 15 residues. Trimming took 4 bases from V and 0 from J, leaving 10 bases between them. CDR3 sequence (DNA): TGTGCCAGCAGCCTGAGTCGGTTCTCTGGAAACACCATATATTTT. It translates to CASSLSRFSGNTIYF.

This clone was seen a handful of times. The genes are TRBV9 and TRBJ1-1; 8 bases align to TRBD1. Germline CDR1 SGDLS, CDR2 YYNGEE. This CDR3 is 15 amino acids long. Losses at the gene ends were 4 bases for V and 0 bases for J; bases not matched to a gene: 5. CDR3 loop: CASSSGDRLNTEAFF. The CDR3 bases are TGTGCCAGCAGCTCTGGGGACAGGCTGAACACTGAAGCTTTCTTT.

The CDR3 bases are TGTGCCAGCAGCACCAGAGCGGGAGGGCCCTTAGGCACAGATACGCAGTATTTT. Protein sequence: CASSTRAGGPLGTDTQYF. The chain uses TRBV14 and TRBJ2-3, with 10 bases identical to TRBD2. Germline V lookup: CDR1 SGHDN, CDR2 FVKESK. The CDR3 is 18 amino acids. J gave up 1 base and V 5 bases, and 12 bases lay outside the gene matches.

This clone was detected only once. V is TRBV19 and J is TRBJ2-1; TRBD2 matches at 10 bases. V lost 1 base, J lost 8 bases, and 8 bases stayed unmatched. CDR3 size: 16 residues. Looked up from germline, CDR1 is LNHDA and CDR2 is SQIVND (reference sequence). CDR3 protein: CASSIGVAGGKDEQFF. CDR3 coding DNA: TGTGCCAGTAGTATAGGGGTAGCGGGGGGAAAGGATGAGCAGTTCTTC.

The chain has TRBV6-1 and TRBJ1-5; no clear D. V lost 4 bases, J lost 0 bases, and 13 bases lay in between. CDR3 length: 16 amino acids. From germline, CDR1 is MNHNS and CDR2 SASEGT. The CDR3 DNA is TGTGCCAGCAGTGCCCCCATGACACTTAGCAATCAGCCCCAGCATTTT. Protein: CASSAPMTLSNQPQHF.

V gene TRBV9 combines with J gene TRBJ1-1; D is unresolved. Trimming removed 5 bases from V and 2 bases from J, with 10 bases in between. There are 13 residues in the CDR3. Germline CDR1 is SGDLS and CDR2 is YYNGEE. CDR3 bases: TGTGCCAGCAGGTCGGAGGGAAACACTGAAGCTTTCTTT. Protein sequence: CASRSEGNTEAFF.

The chain employs TRBV4-1 and TRBJ1-1, with 8 bases fitting TRBD1. This CDR3 contains 14 residues. Trimming removed 8 bases from V and 3 bases from J; junction bases left unmatched: 8. Germline-derived CDR1 and CDR2 are MGHRA and YSYEKL. CDR3 protein: CASQQDREYTEAFF. The DNA for the CDR3 is TGCGCCAGCCAACAGGACAGGGAATACACTGAAGCTTTCTTT.

The chain has TRBV7-8 and TRBJ2-7; 7 bases line up with TRBD1. Germline CDR1 SGHVS, CDR2 FQNEAQ. J was trimmed by 6 bases and V by 1 base; bases with no gene match: 6. The CDR3 has 14 amino acids. The CDR3 loop reads CASSLVQGPVEQYF. CDR3 sequence (DNA): TGTGCCAGCAGCTTAGTACAGGGGCCGGTCGAGCAGTACTTC.

The chain couples TRBV7-9 to TRBJ1-2; TRBD1 matches 9 bases. The CDR3 extends over 14 amino acids. J was trimmed by 8 bases and V by 5 bases; bases with no gene match: 9. Germline V CDR1 and CDR2: SEHNR, FQNEAQ (reference sequence). CDR3 nucleotide sequence: TGTGCCAGCAGCCTTATCCGGGACAGGGTAGGCTACACCTTC. Its protein product is CASSLIRDRVGYTF.

The rearrangement uses TRBV4-2 and TRBJ2-5, with 9 bases lining up with TRBD1. The germline V gene encodes CDR1 LGHNA and CDR2 YNFKEQ. The CDR3 is 16 residues long. V was clipped by 1 base and J by 5 bases; unmatched bases: 8. CDR3 residues: CASSQGRQGGPETQYF. The CDR3 coding sequence is TGTGCCAGCAGCCAAGGTAGACAGGGGGGGCCGGAGACCCAGTACTTC.

The V gene is TRBV4-3, the J gene TRBJ2-1, with 9 bases matching TRBD2. V was pared by 0 bases and J by 4 bases, with 10 bases of the junction left unmatched. The CDR3 covers 18 residues. Germline V gene lookup returns CDR1 LGHNA and CDR2 YSLEER. The CDR3 DNA follows: TGCGCCAGCAGCCAAGATCCTCAATTAGCGGGAGTGTACAATGAGCAGTTCTTC. This codes for CASSQDPQLAGVYNEQFF.

V and J are TRBV6-5 and TRBJ2-7; TRBD1 agrees at 8 bases. With V trimmed by 7 bases and J by 2 bases, 7 bases remained unmatched. This CDR3 is 14 amino acids long. Germline CDR1 and CDR2: MNHEY and SVGAGI. The CDR3 coding sequence is TGTGCCAGCACCAAAGACAGGGGCCCCTACGAGCAGTACTTC. It specifies CASTKDRGPYEQYF.

The chain joins TRBV5-4 to TRBJ1-2, with unresolved D. Trimming pared 3 bases from V and 0 bases from J, leaving 12 bases between. Germline V CDR1 and CDR2: SGHNT, YYREEE (reference sequence). The CDR3 is 15 amino acids. The CDR3 DNA is TGTGCCAGCAGCTCTGGTTTACCAGCTAACTATGGCTACACCTTC. It codes for CASSSGLPANYGYTF.